These T cell receptor beta chains were read from a single sample in a study of blood T cells in healthy people across ages. One entry per CDR3 protein, called by TCRdb with MiXCR from the 5' RACE reads. The sample has around 1,800,000 distinct CDR3 sequences, around 42% seen once. Material: blood. Receptors were obtained from a human donor in good health. The CDR3 runs from the conserved cysteine through the conserved F or W. The D gene is left open where the match is weak. Only part of the rows carry a size: once, few, many, or a class if the clone is expanded.

NA,few,TRBJ2-6,TRBV5-1,CASSTTITGANVLTF,TGCGCCAGCAGCACGACAATAACTGGGGCCAACGTCCTGACTTTC
NA,few,TRBJ1-2,TRBV7-9,CASSFEGWNYGYTF,TGTGCCAGCAGCTTCGAGGGGTGGAACTATGGCTACACCTTC
NA,NA,TRBJ2-7,TRBV4-1,CASSPTPSRPYEQYF,TGCGCCAGCAGCCCGACACCTTCCCGTCCCTACGAGCAGTACTTC
TRBD2,few,TRBJ2-5,TRBV7-9,CASVTRWGGQETQYF,TGTGCCAGCGTAACGCGCTGGGGGGGGCAAGAGACCCAGTACTTC
TRBD2,NA,TRBJ2-3,TRBV4-1,CASSPQPIGGEADTQYF,TGCGCCAGCAGCCCTCAGCCGATTGGGGGGGAGGCAGATACGCAGTATTTT
NA,few,TRBJ1-2,TRBV6-5,CATNRRQHYGYTF,TGTGCCACCAATCGCCGGCAGCACTATGGCTACACCTTC
TRBD1,NA,TRBJ1-1,TRBV29-1,CSVGGTGGNTEAFF,TGCAGCGTTGGGGGGACAGGGGGCAACACTGAAGCTTTCTTT
NA,once,TRBJ2-6,TRBV6-5,CASSYVGSGANALTF,TGTGCCAGCAGTTACGTGGGGTCTGGGGCCAACGCCCTGACTTTC
NA,few,TRBJ2-5,TRBV24-1,CATSDLDLGNQETQYF,TGTGCCACCAGTGATTTGGATTTGGGGAATCAAGAGACCCAGTACTTC
TRBD1,NA,TRBJ1-5,TRBV28,CASTTTGSNQPQHF,TGTGCCAGCACCACGACAGGGAGCAATCAGCCCCAGCATTTT
TRBD2,few,TRBJ2-3,TRBV5-1,CAGSLGLATSSLDTQYF,TGCGCCGGCAGCTTGGGACTAGCGACTTCATCGTTAGATACGCAGTATTTT
NA,few,TRBJ1-2,TRBV5-1,CASSLDTHPGDYGYTF,TGCGCCAGCAGCTTAGACACTCACCCCGGAGACTATGGCTACACCTTC
NA,few,TRBJ1-5,TRBV7-2,CASSFRGFSNQPQHF,TGTGCCAGCAGCTTTAGAGGGTTTAGCAATCAGCCCCAGCATTTT
TRBD2,NA,TRBJ2-3,TRBV7-2,CASSQFELAGGPADTQYF,TGTGCCAGCAGCCAATTTGAGTTAGCGGGGGGGCCCGCAGATACGCAGTATTTT
NA,NA,TRBJ2-3,TRBV2,CASKYTTDTQYF,TGTGCCAGCAAGTACACCACAGATACGCAGTATTTT
TRBD2,NA,TRBJ2-1,TRBV12-3/TRBV12-4,CASSSGAGGWNEQFF,TGTGCCAGCAGCTCGGGGGCGGGGGGATGGAATGAGCAGTTCTTC
NA,NA,TRBJ2-1,TRBV12-3/TRBV12-4,CASQSVGKQFF,TGTGCCAGCCAAAGCGTGGGAAAGCAGTTCTTC
NA,few,TRBJ2-1,TRBV6-4,CASNTELHEQFF,TGTGCCAGCAATACGGAACTACATGAGCAGTTCTTC
NA,few,TRBJ1-4,TRBV4-1,CASSQGGVILFF,TGCGCCAGCAGCCAAGGGGGGGTTATTCTGTTTTTT
NA,NA,TRBJ1-1,TRBV13,CASSFRGLPNTEAFF,TGTGCCAGCAGCTTCCGCGGGCTACCGAACACTGAAGCTTTCTTT
TRBD1,NA,TRBJ2-1,TRBV29-1,CSVEGWDRVGVNEQFF,TGCAGCGTTGAAGGCTGGGACAGGGTTGGAGTCAATGAGCAGTTCTTC
NA,few,TRBJ2-1,TRBV12-3/TRBV12-4,CASSGLTSSYNEQFF,TGTGCCAGCAGTGGACTAACTAGTTCCTACAATGAGCAGTTCTTC